This T cell receptor beta chain was identified during a study of blood T cell repertoires in COVID-19 (dated by TCRdb to about 2020). For the study in its entirety: Collaborator samples came from the United States, Italy and Spain and covered acute and convalescent phases of COVID-19. The prospective study material was composed of cDNA or gDNA derived from T cells, B-cell-depleted T cells, or PBMCs. Where available, HLA class I and class II types were obtained from metadata supplied by the sample provider rather than from assay-based typing. The samples were drawn from the first 160 participants of the ongoing ImmuneRACE study and from more than 1,000 subjects provided by 6 global collaborators. The repertoires were made available in a free public database intended to serve as a resource for research on the immune response to SARS-CoV-2. The dataset comprised deeply sampled blood TCRbeta repertoires from subjects exposed to, actively infected with, or recovered from COVID-19. Nearly every sample came with metadata listing a de-identified subject ID, COVID-19 status, age in years and sex. Beyond this particular receptor, the publication reports: The quantity of clinical and demographic metadata differed by source and by participant and was supplied without curation.

Looking up the germline V gene yields CDR1 SGHTS and CDR2 YDEGEE. Inclusive of the bounding cysteine and phenylalanine, the CDR3 is 12 residues long. Only CDR3 DNA is held: 36 bases, read in frame from base 1. V loses 4 bases of germline sequence and J loses 3 bases, and the interval between the two ends is 4 bases. On this clone: Its antigen is still unknown. No per-base quality is available; no much larger clone lies one base away.

One collaborating source in Seattle enrolled patients during active infection and followed them longitudinally through the course of disease. Each collaborating institution followed its own protocols to collect whole blood in K2EDTA tubes. For TCRbeta analysis, collaborator samples were shipped as frozen whole blood, as isolated PBMCs, or as DNA extracted from either sample type. The immunoSEQ Assay, a bias-controlled multiplex PCR, was used to amplify TCRbeta CDR3 regions from genomic DNA. Under the source paper's analysis protocol: Within the assay, amplification of reference gene primers was used to estimate how many nucleated cells each sample contained. To quantify the absolute abundance of each unique TCRbeta CDR3 rearrangement, sequence reads were collapsed and filtered. For each sample, productive Simpson clonality was calculated as the square root of Simpson's diversity index over productive rearrangements. TCRdb limited this immuneACCESS table to in-frame rearrangements with V and J called. A share of clones is missing; checked studies link under half to unresolved V genes, and the rest is unexplained. Clone size and the V and J calls come from that table; the DNA yielded D and trimming. The sample table shows a few hundred thousand clones, and more than 75% are seen once. The top ten clones comprise roughly 5% of the sample.

This chain joins TRBV5-8 to TRBJ2-2, with no confident D gene call. The TCR originated in a woman aged 55-75 years with COVID-19, enrolled during active disease. Sequenced sample: peripheral blood. The CDR3 protein: CASSPYTGELFF. The nucleotides read TGTGCCAGCAGCCCTTACACCGGGGAGCTGTTTTTT.